This note documents a single T cell receptor beta chain sequence. The data stem from a study of T cell responses to AZD1222 COVID-19 vaccine. Germline-derived CDR1 and CDR2 are SGHNT and YYREEE (reference sequence). CDR3 size: 16 residues. V shed 4 bases, J shed 4 bases, and the junction held 5 bases outside the gene matches. Clones were sequenced by immunoSEQ multiplex PCR, and TCRdb holds only the in-frame ones, with some missing. The sample holds about 68,000 clones, roughly 86% seen once. The origin of this receptor is an adult in good health. The chain recombines TRBV5-4 with TRBJ1-6; 10 bases line up with TRBD1. The sequencing used peripheral blood, collected on day 0 of AZD1222 vaccination. The CDR3 loop is CASSDGTGAYNSPLHF. CDR3 DNA: TGTGCCAGCAGCGACGGGACAGGGGCGTATAATTCACCCCTCCACTTT.